The 10 T cell receptor beta chains presented below share a single source sample, sequenced in a study of identical twins. TCRdb analysed the 5' RACE reads with MiXCR anew, one entry per CDR3 protein. The data contain about 520,000 distinct CDR3 sequences, roughly a fifth of them singletons. The sample was also reused in another study, on T cells expressing NK-cell markers.

The sequenced material came from CD4+ T cells sorted from blood. Receptor source: a woman aged 18-29 years in good health.

At least ten counts were recorded for this clonotype. The chain carries TRBV11-3 and TRBJ2-2; D not resolved. The CDR3 loop spans 13 amino acids. Germline V gene sequence: CDR1 SGHNT, CDR2 YENEEA. The V and J ends lost 0 bases and 5 bases respectively, with 4 bases between them. This chain's CDR3 is CASSLERTGELFF. The CDR3 DNA follows: TGTGCCAGCAGCTTAGAGAGAACCGGGGAGCTGTTTTTT. Together with reference TRBV11-3 and TRBJ2-2, the CDR3 gives the full variable domain: EAGVVQSPRYKIIEKKQPVAFWCNPISGHNTLYWYLQNLGQGPELLIRYENEEAVDDSQLPKDRFSAERLKGVDSTLKIQPAELGDSAVYLCASSLERTGELFFGEGSRLTVL.

The V gene is TRBV29-1, the J gene TRBJ1-2; no clear D gene. Per germline, CDR1 SQVTM and CDR2 ANQGSEA. Trimming pared 4 bases from V and 6 bases from J, leaving 12 bases between. This CDR3 contains 12 residues. The CDR3 protein is CSVGRAGHGYTF. Here the CDR3 DNA reads TGCAGCGTTGGGAGGGCAGGCCATGGCTACACCTTC.

This chain connects TRBV29-1 to TRBJ1-2; no reliable D call. The V and J ends lost 7 bases and 2 bases respectively, with 8 bases between them. The germline CDR1 and CDR2 sequences are SQVTM and ANQGSEA. This CDR3 is 11 amino acids long. CDR3 sequence (DNA): TGCAGCGGAAGGGAGAACTATGGCTACACCTTC. Translating gives CSGRENYGYTF.

The chain joins TRBV11-2 to TRBJ2-1; 7 bases match TRBD2. Germline values: CDR1 SGHAT, CDR2 FQNNGV. The CDR3 contains 17 residues. The ends lost 2 bases at V and 2 bases at J; junction bases unmatched: 9. The CDR3 coding sequence is TGTGCCAGCAGCTTACTCATCGGGAGGCTTACCTACAATGAGCAGTTCTTC. It specifies CASSLLIGRLTYNEQFF.

The chain carries TRBV6-5 and TRBJ2-7; D not resolved. Trimming pared 2 bases from V and 0 bases from J, leaving 11 bases between. Germline V gene lookup returns CDR1 MNHEY and CDR2 SVGAGI. The CDR3 contains 15 residues. The CDR3 nucleotides read TGTGCCAGCAGTTACGGGGTTTTGGGCTCCTACGAGCAGTACTTC. Encoded protein: CASSYGVLGSYEQYF.

The chain uses TRBV5-1 and TRBJ1-4; 8 nucleotides line up with TRBD1. Germline assignment: CDR1 SGHRS and CDR2 YFSETQ. V lost 4 bases and J lost 0; bases outside the gene matches: 5. The CDR3 runs 16 residues. CDR3 amino acids: CASSTGQGATNEKLFF. The CDR3 region has the DNA TGCGCCAGCAGCACAGGACAGGGAGCAACTAATGAAAAACTGTTTTTT.

The J gene is TRBJ2-7, the V gene TRBV27; unclear D gene. With 5 bases removed from V and 1 base from J, the gap between germline ends came to 9 bases. Per germline, CDR1 MNHEY and CDR2 SMNVEV (reference sequence). The CDR3 has 13 residues. The CDR3 DNA follows: TGTGCCAGCAGTCGGGCAGGATCCTACGAGCAGTACTTC. It translates to CASSRAGSYEQYF.

This clonotype turned up a few times. CDR3 DNA: TGCGCCAGCAGCCCCAACGGACAGGGGACAAACGATGGCTACACCTTC. It codes for CASSPNGQGTNDGYTF. The chain combines TRBV5-1 with TRBJ1-2, with 9 bases identical to TRBD1. The CDR3 has 16 residues. CDR1 is SGHRS, CDR2 YFSETQ, per germline. The J segment lost 6 bases and the V segment lost 4 bases, leaving 13 bases of the junction unmatched.

The rearrangement uses TRBV6-1 and TRBJ2-7; 7 bases fit TRBD1. The CDR3 has 14 residues. Germline lookup yields CDR1 MNHNS and CDR2 SASEGT. After removal of 6 bases from V and 5 bases from J, the junction contained 10 bases not matched to a gene. The CDR3 is CASRQGSRFHEQYF. The CDR3 bases are TGTGCCAGCAGACAGGGGTCTCGTTTCCACGAGCAGTACTTC.

This clonotype was picked up many times. J is TRBJ2-7 and V is TRBV12-3 or TRBV12-4; D ambiguous. The CDR3 totals 13 residues. The ends were cut back, 6 bases at V and 4 bases at J, with 13 bases in the middle. CDR3 sequence reads: CASSLTQAYEQYF. CDR3 in DNA: TGTGCCAGCAGCCTCACCCAAGCTTACGAGCAGTACTTC.